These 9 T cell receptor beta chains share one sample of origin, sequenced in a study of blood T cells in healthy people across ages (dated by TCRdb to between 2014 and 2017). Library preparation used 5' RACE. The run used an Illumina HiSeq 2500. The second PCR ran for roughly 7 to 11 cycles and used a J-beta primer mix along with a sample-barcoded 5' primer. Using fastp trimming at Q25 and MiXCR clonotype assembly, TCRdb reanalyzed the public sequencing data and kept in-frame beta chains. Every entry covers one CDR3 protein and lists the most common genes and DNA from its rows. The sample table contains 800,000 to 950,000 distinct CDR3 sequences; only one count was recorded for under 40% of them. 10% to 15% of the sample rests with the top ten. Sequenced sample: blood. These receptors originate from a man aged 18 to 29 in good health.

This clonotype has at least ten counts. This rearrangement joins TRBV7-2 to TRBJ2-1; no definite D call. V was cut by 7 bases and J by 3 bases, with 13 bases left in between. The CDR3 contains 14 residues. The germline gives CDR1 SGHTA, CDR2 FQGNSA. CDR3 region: CASTQGPSYNEQFF. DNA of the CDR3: TGTGCCAGCACCCAAGGACCTAGCTACAATGAGCAGTTCTTC.

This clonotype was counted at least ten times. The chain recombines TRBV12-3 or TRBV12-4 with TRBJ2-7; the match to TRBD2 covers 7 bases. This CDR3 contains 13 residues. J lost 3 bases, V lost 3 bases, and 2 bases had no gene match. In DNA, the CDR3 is TGTGCCAGCAGTTTGGGGGGGGGCTACGAGCAGTACTTC. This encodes CASSLGGGYEQYF.

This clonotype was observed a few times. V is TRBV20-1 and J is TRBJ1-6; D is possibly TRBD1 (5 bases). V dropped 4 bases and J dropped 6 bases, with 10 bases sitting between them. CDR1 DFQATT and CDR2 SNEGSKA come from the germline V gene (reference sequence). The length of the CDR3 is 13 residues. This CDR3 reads CSAIGEINSPLHF. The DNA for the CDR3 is TGCAGTGCTATAGGGGAGATTAATTCACCCCTCCACTTT.

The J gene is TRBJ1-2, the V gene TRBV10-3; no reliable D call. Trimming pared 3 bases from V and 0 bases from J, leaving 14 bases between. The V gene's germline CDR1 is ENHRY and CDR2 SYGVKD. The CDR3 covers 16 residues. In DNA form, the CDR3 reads TGTGCCATCAGTGACATCTCTTCTCAAGCTAACTATGGCTACACCTTC. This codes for CAISDISSQANYGYTF.

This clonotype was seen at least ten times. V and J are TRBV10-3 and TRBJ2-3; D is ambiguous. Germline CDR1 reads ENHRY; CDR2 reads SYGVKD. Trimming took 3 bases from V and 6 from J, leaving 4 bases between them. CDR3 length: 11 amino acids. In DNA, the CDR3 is TGTGCCATCAGTGATACCGATACGCAGTATTTT. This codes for CAISDTDTQYF.

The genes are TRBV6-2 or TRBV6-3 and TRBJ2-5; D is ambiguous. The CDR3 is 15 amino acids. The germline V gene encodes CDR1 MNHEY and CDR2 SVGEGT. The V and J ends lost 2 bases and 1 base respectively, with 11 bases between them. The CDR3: CASSYRRRFQETQYF. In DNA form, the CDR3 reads TGTGCCAGCAGTTACCGTCGACGGTTCCAAGAGACCCAGTACTTC.

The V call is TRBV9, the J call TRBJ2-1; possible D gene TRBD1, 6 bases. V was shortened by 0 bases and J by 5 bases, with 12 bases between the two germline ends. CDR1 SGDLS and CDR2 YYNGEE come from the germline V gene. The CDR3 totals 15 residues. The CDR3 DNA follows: TGTGCCAGCAGCGTAGAGGGGGACACCCACAATGAGCAGTTCTTC. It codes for CASSVEGDTHNEQFF.

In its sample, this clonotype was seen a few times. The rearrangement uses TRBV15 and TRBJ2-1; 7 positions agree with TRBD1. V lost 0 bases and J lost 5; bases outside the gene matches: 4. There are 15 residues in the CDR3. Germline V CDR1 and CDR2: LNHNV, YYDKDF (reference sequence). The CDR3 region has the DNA TGTGCCACCAGCAGAGATAGGGGGCGCAACAATGAGCAGTTCTTC. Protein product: CATSRDRGRNNEQFF.

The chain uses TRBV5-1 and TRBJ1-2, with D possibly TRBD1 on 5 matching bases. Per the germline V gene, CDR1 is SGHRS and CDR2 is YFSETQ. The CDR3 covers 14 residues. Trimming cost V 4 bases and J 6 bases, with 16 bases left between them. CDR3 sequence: CASSVDGPRDGYTF. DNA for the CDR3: TGCGCCAGCAGCGTGGATGGGCCCAGGGATGGCTACACCTTC. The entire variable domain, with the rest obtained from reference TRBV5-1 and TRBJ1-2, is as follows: KAGVTQTPRYLIKTRGQQVTLSCSPISGHRSVSWYQQTPGQGLQFLFEYFSETQRNKGNFPGRFSGRQFSNSRSEMNVSTLELGDSALYLCASSVDGPRDGYTFGSGTRLTVV.